Listed here are 16 T cell receptor beta chains from one sample, sequenced in a study of somatic mutations in cytotoxic T cells in rheumatoid arthritis. The repertoire was sequenced with immunoSEQ multiplex PCR; TCRdb's copy has only in-frame clones and lacks some. The sample carries 27,000 or so clones, around 84% recorded once. Sequenced material: CD8+ T cells sorted from blood. These receptors originate from an adult with rheumatoid arthritis.

This rearrangement joins TRBV6-5 to TRBJ1-2, with D perhaps TRBD1 (5 bases). The germline CDR1 and CDR2 sequences are MNHEY and SVGAGI. The CDR3 runs to 15 residues. V was trimmed by 8 bases and J by 6 bases, leaving 22 bases between them. CDR3 loop: CASSQVTGGIDGYTF. DNA of the CDR3: TGTGCCAGCTCCCAAGTTACGGGGGGAATTGATGGCTACACCTTC.

DNA of the CDR3: TGCAGCGTTGATACTAGCGGGAGTACCAATGAGCAGTTCTTC. Its protein is CSVDTSGSTNEQFF. The rearrangement uses TRBV29-1 and TRBJ2-1, with 11 bases aligning to TRBD2. The CDR3 runs 14 residues. In germline, CDR1 is SQVTM, CDR2 ANQGSEA. With 3 bases clipped from V and 6 bases from J, the junction kept 4 bases outside the gene matches.

The CDR3 is CARLKGLRPEQYF. The CDR3 DNA is TGCGCCCGCCTGAAAGGATTACGGCCCGAGCAGTACTTC. The gene calls are TRBV5-1 and TRBJ2-7; D ambiguous. The CDR3 loop spans 13 amino acids. Trimming took 10 bases from V and 6 from J, leaving 20 bases between them. Germline lookup yields CDR1 SGHRS and CDR2 YFSETQ.

This clone was seen a few times. CDR3 nucleotide sequence: TGTGCCAGCAGCGACTCAGGGTCAGGAGATCACGAGCAGTACTTC. Protein product: CASSDSGSGDHEQYF. The chain couples TRBV2 to TRBJ2-7; D is possibly TRBD1 (5 bases). Per the germline V gene, CDR1 is SNHLY and CDR2 is FYNNEI. V gave up 6 bases and J gave up 5 bases, with 20 bases separating them. The CDR3 consists of 15 residues.

The chain recombines TRBV9 with TRBJ2-1, with D tentatively TRBD2 (5 bases). Trimming pared 3 bases from V and 7 bases from J, leaving 8 bases between. The CDR3 covers 12 residues. Per the germline V gene, CDR1 is SGDLS and CDR2 is YYNGEE. CDR3: CASSGTQNEQFF. Written as DNA, the CDR3 is TGTGCCAGCAGCGGGACTCAGAATGAGCAGTTCTTC.

This clone was counted between two and nine times. The J gene is TRBJ2-7, the V gene TRBV19; TRBD2 aligns across 9 bases. Germline assignment: CDR1 LNHDA and CDR2 SQIVND (reference sequence). This CDR3 comprises 15 residues. V shed 6 bases, J shed 0 bases, and the junction held 6 bases outside the gene matches. The chain's CDR3 is CASRVSGSSSYEQYF. The CDR3 region has the DNA TGTGCCAGTAGAGTTAGCGGGAGTAGCTCCTACGAGCAGTACTTC.

The gene calls are TRBV9 and TRBJ2-1; D is undetermined. Germline CDR1 is SGDLS and CDR2 is YYNGEE. Trimming took off 0 bases at V and 3 bases at J, with 7 bases between the two ends. The CDR3 is 14 residues long. CDR3 nucleotides: TGTGCCAGCAGCGTAGAGGAGTTCTACAATGAGCAGTTCTTC. This codes for CASSVEEFYNEQFF.

This sequence joins TRBV15 and TRBJ2-7; D remains ambiguous. Per germline, CDR1 LNHNV and CDR2 YYDKDF (reference sequence). V was trimmed by 0 bases and J by 7 bases, leaving 16 bases between them. CDR3 length equals 15 residues. Here the CDR3 reads CATSRDRASSGEQYF. The CDR3, as DNA: TGTGCCACCAGCAGAGATAGGGCTAGTTCAGGTGAGCAGTACTTC.

The sample holds one count of this clone. The chain joins TRBV18 to TRBJ2-7, with D unresolved. Germline CDR1 reads KGHSH; CDR2 reads LQKENI. Between the trimmed V and J ends, which lost 2 bases and 2 bases, there was a span of 22 bases. This CDR3 contains 18 residues. The CDR3 DNA is TGTGCCAGCTCACCAAAGTCCCAGGAAGGCCTGACTCCCTACGAGCAGTACTTC. Amino acids: CASSPKSQEGLTPYEQYF.

The rearrangement joins TRBV27 to TRBJ2-2; D may correspond to TRBD1 or TRBD2 (5 bases each). CDR1 is MNHEY and CDR2 is SMNVEV in the germline V gene (reference sequence). The V and J ends lost 8 bases and 7 bases respectively, with 14 bases between them. The CDR3 runs to 13 residues. CDR3 residues: CASGREGFGELFF. DNA of the CDR3: TGTGCCAGCGGAAGAGAGGGGTTCGGGGAGCTGTTTTTT.

The chain employs TRBV10-3 and TRBJ2-7; 8 bases agree with TRBD1. Germline CDR1 reads ENHRY; CDR2 reads SYGVKD. The CDR3 runs 14 residues. Trimming removed 2 bases from V and 2 bases from J; junction bases left unmatched: 2. The CDR3 coding sequence is TGTGCCATCAGTGAGCCACAGGGGGCCTACGAGCAGTACTTC. As protein: CAISEPQGAYEQYF.

The chain has TRBV5-6 and TRBJ1-2; TRBD1 is a possible D gene (5 bases). The CDR3 contains 15 residues. CDR1 is SGHDT, CDR2 YYEEEE, per germline. V gave up 7 bases and J gave up 2 bases, with 18 bases separating them. The chain's CDR3 is CASQTGAIGNYGYTF. CDR3 DNA: TGTGCCAGCCAAACCGGGGCGATTGGGAACTATGGCTACACCTTC.

Here the CDR3 reads CASSIDRGRGFDNQPQHF. The CDR3 DNA reads TGTGCCAGTAGTATAGATCGAGGCAGGGGGTTTGACAATCAGCCCCAGCATTTT. The chain combines TRBV19 with TRBJ1-5; TRBD1 aligns across 7 bases. V lost 0 bases and J lost 3; bases outside the gene matches: 11. CDR1 LNHDA and CDR2 SQIVND come from the germline V gene (reference sequence). The CDR3 extends over 18 amino acids.

The chain uses TRBV4-2 and TRBJ2-2, with TRBD2 matching 8 bases. Trimming removed 1 base from V and 4 bases from J; junction bases left unmatched: 5. This CDR3 contains 16 residues. Germline CDR1 is LGHNA and CDR2 is YNFKEQ. CDR3 in DNA: TGTGCCAGCAGCCAAGTTTTCAGCGGGAGCACCGGGGAGCTGTTTTTT. This sequence encodes CASSQVFSGSTGELFF.

The V and J genes are TRBV11-2 and TRBJ1-2, with D perhaps matching TRBD1 (6 bases). The CDR3 covers 13 residues. V was trimmed by 7 bases and J by 2 bases, leaving 11 bases between them. CDR1 and CDR2 from the germline V gene are SGHAT and FQNNGV. Here the CDR3 DNA reads TGTGCCAGCACTCAGGGGAGAAACTATGGCTACACCTTC. Translation gives CASTQGRNYGYTF. The complete variable domain, with remaining parts taken from reference TRBV11-2 and TRBJ1-2, reads EAGVAQSPRYKIIEKRQSVAFWCNPISGHATLYWYQQILGQGPKLLIQFQNNGVVDDSQLPKDRFSAERLKGVDSTLKIQPAKLEDSAVYLCASTQGRNYGYTFGSGTRLTVV.

This chain links TRBV25-1 with TRBJ2-4; possibly TRBD1 for D (5 bases). CDR3 size: 15 residues. V gave up 3 bases and J gave up 1 base, with 10 bases separating them. Germline V CDR1 and CDR2: MGHDK, SYGVNS. The DNA of the CDR3 is TGTGCCAGCAGTGAGAAGGGGTCTGCCAAAAACATTCAGTACTTC. Its translation: CASSEKGSAKNIQYF.